This T cell receptor beta chain was observed in a study of blood T cell repertoires in COVID-19. Study overall: Donors in the United States, Italy and Spain gave samples during acute or convalescent COVID-19. PBMCs, B-cell-depleted T cells, or T cells were the source of the cDNA or gDNA that made up the material.

V lost 0 bases to trimming and J lost 9 bases; unmatched junction nucleotides: 7. The CDR3 extends over 16 amino acids. Germline-derived CDR1 and CDR2 are LGHDT and YNNKEL (reference sequence). Under the authors' procedure: Estimation of nucleated cell counts was performed using reference gene primer amplification. Sequencing used immunoSEQ multiplex PCR; TCRdb keeps in-frame clones, though not all of them. From that table come the V and J calls and clone size; the DNA was used to work out D and trimming. The data show 66,000 or so clones, around 84% seen once. This TCR came from a man in his fifties or sixties with active COVID-19. What was sequenced was peripheral blood. The chain employs TRBV3-1 (or the pseudogene TRBV3-2) and TRBJ2-1; TRBD2 matches at 11 bases. The CDR3 sequence is CASSQDGIAGGLEQFF. CDR3 in DNA: TGTGCCAGCAGCCAAGATGGGATAGCGGGAGGGCTTGAGCAGTTCTTC.